This TCR beta chain stems from a study of T-cell reconstitution after alpha-beta-depleted transplantation in children. Broader study findings: After one year, T-cell counts and TCRbeta diversity mostly came from new T cells. The origin of alpha-beta T cells about two months after transplant was reportedly several hundred expanded graft clones. Surviving thymic progenitors and recipient T cells were the source of high TCRbeta diversity at day 60 in some patients.

This CDR3 spans 10 amino acids. Per germline, CDR1 MGHRA and CDR2 YSYEKL. The TCRbeta library was prepared with unique molecular identifiers. From the PCR reads, TCRdb called clonotypes with MiXCR, one entry per CDR3 protein. This sample yields some 200,000 distinct CDR3 sequences, of which approximately 8.4% are seen a single time; 35% belongs to the top ten. This clonotype was seen repeatedly, ten times or more. Its antigen remains unidentified. Mismatch with germline at one junction end may stem from a read error. This TCR was sampled from a male patient aged 2 to 9 who had a stem cell transplant for acute myeloid leukemia, so the T cells may come from the graft donor. The sample here was PBMCs, mostly from graft donor cells, taken 360 days after TCRalphabeta/CD19-depleted stem cell transplant. The chain combines TRBV4-1 with TRBJ2-1; D is unclear. CDR3 DNA: TGCGCCAGCAACCAAAATGAGCAGTTCTTC. Its translation: CASNQNEQFF.